This T cell receptor (beta chain) derives from a study of tumor and adjacent non-tumor tissue in lung cancer. Background on the study: Patients comprised 12 adenocarcinoma, a couple of squamous cell carcinoma and 1 small cell lung cancer.

RNA was extracted from bulk tissue without any cell sorting. The normal lung tissue was taken more than 3 cm from the tumor edge. Many counts were recorded for this clonotype. A modified ARM-PCR protocol with three rounds of nested PCR amplified TCRbeta. TCRdb processed the multiplex PCR reads anew with MiXCR; each CDR3 protein has one entry. Of about 50,000 distinct CDR3 sequences listed, 74% are singletons. The germline V gene encodes CDR1 MNHEY and CDR2 SVGEGT. Trimming took 8 bases from V and 4 from J, leaving 6 bases between them. The CDR3 has 12 amino acids. The chain uses TRBV6-2 or TRBV6-3 and TRBJ2-6; D possibly corresponds to TRBD2 (6 bases). The TCR was taken from a woman in her fifties or sixties with non-small cell lung cancer. Source material: distant non-tumor lung tissue. The chain's CDR3 is CASAGGANVLTF. The CDR3 bases are TGTGCCAGCGCGGGGGGGGCCAACGTCCTGACTTTC.